The entry below describes one T cell receptor beta chain. The antigen is unknown. This sample stems from a study of vaccination and CD4 T cells after COVID-19. Regarding the study as a whole: Convalescent patients had 304 of 307 vaccine-specific clones showing spike mono-reactivity.

Treatment in this sample: roughly 11-day PBMC culture with coronavirus spike peptide pools or control peptides (ViraFEST assay). The V gene's germline CDR1 is MNHNS and CDR2 SASEGT. With 0 bases removed from V and 0 bases from J, the gap between germline ends came to 8 bases. The CDR3 loop spans 15 amino acids. The Oncomine TCR Beta short-read assay sequenced DNA from cultured CD4+ T cells. TCRdb independently ran MiXCR on the PCR reads; one entry per CDR3 protein. This sample has some 11,000 distinct CDR3 sequences; around 58% occur once, and the top ten carry 13%. The source is a human donor who had recovered from COVID-19. Source material: CD4+ T cells from blood, cultured in vitro. The chain employs TRBV6-1 and TRBJ1-1; D is unclear. The CDR3 loop reads CASSEAPPLNTEAFF. The CDR3 bases are TGTGCCAGCAGTGAAGCCCCTCCTTTGAACACTGAAGCTTTCTTT.